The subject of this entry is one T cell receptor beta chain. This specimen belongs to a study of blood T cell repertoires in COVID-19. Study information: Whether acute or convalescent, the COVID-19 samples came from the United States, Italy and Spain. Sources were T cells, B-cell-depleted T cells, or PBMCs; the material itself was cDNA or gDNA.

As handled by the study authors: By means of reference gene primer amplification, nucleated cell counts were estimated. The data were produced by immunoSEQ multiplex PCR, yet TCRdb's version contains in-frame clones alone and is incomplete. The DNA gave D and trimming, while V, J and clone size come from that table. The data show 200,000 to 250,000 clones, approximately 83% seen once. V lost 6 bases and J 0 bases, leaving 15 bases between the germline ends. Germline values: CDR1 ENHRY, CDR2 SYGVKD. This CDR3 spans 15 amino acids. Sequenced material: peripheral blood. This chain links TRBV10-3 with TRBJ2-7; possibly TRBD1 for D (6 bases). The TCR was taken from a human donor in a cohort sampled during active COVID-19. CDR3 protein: CAISAGASLSYEQYF. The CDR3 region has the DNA TGTGCCATCAGCGCAGGGGCGTCCCTCTCCTACGAGCAGTACTTC.